Sequencing of this T cell receptor (beta chain) was carried out in a study of cytotoxic CD8 clonotypes in ibrutinib-treated CLL. Background on the study: Once treatment had gone on for a median of around eleven months, range 6 to 36, response samples were drawn. Study-level findings and limits: Sustained-remission and progressing patients were not sampled at matched times. Researchers report that baseline clonality outpaced age-matched healthy donors and tracked circulating CD8+ T-cell counts.

The method was immunoSEQ multiplex PCR; TCRdb's version includes in-frame clones alone and lacks a portion of them. The sample lists 35,000 to 40,000 clones; 71% were seen once. This CDR3 spans 14 amino acids. V was cut by 3 bases and J by 1 base, with 9 bases left in between. CDR1 is SGHAT, CDR2 FQDESV, per germline (reference sequence). Remarks on this clone: Its antigen is not known.

This specimen was PBMCs, taken at disease progression, from a patient treated with ibrutinib. This chain joins TRBV11-1 and TRBJ1-1, with unresolved D. The receptor's source is a human donor with chronic lymphocytic leukemia. DNA for the CDR3: TGTGCCAGCAGCTTGAACGGGAGGAACACTGAAGCTTTCTTT. As protein: CASSLNGRNTEAFF.